This entry features one TCR beta chain sequence. Antigen specificity is unknown. These data originate in a study of shared clonotypes between healthy human individuals. The study, taken as a whole, reports: Having only a few donors restricted how much genetic and exposure-history diversity was captured.

Germline lookup yields CDR1 MNHEY and CDR2 SMNVEV (reference sequence). This CDR3 spans 14 amino acids. V was clipped by 5 bases and J by 6 bases, with 14 bases between them. The assay was immunoSEQ multiplex PCR, and TCRdb's table has in-frame clones only and misses some. The repertoire holds about 600,000 clones, with around 97% as singletons. This rearrangement joins TRBV27 to TRBJ1-5; D perhaps matches TRBD1 (5 bases). Sequencing input: naive CD4+ T cells sorted from blood. Subset denoted: CD45RA+ positively selected. This clonotype originated in a woman in her thirties in good health. The CDR3 reads CASSPRGGFQPQHF. CDR3 bases: TGTGCCAGCAGTCCCCGGGGGGGGTTTCAGCCCCAGCATTTT.